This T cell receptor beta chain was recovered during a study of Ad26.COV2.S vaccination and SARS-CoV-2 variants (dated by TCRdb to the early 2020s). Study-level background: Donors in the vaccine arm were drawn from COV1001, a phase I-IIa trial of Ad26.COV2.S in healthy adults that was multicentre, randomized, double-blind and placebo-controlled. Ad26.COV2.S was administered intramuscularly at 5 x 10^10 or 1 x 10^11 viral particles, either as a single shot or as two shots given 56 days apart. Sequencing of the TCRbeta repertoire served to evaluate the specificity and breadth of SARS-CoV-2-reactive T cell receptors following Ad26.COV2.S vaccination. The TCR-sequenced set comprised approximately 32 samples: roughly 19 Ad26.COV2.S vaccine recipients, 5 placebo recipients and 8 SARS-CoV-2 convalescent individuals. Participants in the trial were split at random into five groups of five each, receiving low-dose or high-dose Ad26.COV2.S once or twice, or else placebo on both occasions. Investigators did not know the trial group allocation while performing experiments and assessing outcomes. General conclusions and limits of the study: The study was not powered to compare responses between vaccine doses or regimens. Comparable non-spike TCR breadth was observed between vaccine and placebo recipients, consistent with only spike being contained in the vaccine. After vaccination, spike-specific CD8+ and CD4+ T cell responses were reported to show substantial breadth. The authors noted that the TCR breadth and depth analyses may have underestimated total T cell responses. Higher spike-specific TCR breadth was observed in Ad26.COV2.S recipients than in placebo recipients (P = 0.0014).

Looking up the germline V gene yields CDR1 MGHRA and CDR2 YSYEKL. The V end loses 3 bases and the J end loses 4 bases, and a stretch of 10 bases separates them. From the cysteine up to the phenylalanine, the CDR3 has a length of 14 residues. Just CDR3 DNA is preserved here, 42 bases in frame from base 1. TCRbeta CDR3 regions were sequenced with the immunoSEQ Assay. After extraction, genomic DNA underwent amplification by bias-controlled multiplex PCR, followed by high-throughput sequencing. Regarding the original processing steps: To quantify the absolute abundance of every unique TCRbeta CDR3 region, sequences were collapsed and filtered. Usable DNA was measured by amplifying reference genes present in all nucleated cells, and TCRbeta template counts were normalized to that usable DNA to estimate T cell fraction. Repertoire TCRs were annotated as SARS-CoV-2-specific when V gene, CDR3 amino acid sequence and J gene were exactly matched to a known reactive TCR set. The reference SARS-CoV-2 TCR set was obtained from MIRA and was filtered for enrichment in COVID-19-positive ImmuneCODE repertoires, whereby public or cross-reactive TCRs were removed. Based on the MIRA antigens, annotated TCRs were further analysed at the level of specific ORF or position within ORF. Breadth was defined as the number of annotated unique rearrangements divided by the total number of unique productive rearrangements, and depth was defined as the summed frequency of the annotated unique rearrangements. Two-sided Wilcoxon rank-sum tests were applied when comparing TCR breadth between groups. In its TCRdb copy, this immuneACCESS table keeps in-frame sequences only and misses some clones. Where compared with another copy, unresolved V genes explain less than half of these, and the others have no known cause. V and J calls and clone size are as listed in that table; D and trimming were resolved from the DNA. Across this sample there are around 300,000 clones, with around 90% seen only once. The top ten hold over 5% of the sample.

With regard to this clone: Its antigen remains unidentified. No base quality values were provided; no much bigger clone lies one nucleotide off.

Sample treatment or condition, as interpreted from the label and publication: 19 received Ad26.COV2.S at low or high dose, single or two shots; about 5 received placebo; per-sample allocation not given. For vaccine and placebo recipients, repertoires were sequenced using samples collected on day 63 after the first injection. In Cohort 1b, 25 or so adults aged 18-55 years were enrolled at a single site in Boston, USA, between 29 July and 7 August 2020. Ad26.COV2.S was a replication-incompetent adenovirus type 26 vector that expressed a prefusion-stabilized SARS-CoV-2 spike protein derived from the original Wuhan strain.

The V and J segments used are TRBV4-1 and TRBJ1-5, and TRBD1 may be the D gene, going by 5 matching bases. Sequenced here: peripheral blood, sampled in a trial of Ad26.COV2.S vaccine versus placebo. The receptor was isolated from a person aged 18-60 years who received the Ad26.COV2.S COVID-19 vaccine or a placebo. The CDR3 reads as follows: CASSHVQENQPQHF. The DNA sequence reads TGCGCCAGCAGCCATGTACAGGAAAATCAGCCCCAGCATTTT.